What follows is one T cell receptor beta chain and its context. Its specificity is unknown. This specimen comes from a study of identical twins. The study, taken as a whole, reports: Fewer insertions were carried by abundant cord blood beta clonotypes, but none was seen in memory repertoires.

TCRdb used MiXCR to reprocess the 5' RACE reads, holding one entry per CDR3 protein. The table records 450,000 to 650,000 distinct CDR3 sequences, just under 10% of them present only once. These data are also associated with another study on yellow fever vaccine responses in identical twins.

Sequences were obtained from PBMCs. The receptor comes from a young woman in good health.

The CDR3 reads CSAPLAGYSYEQYF. CDR3 bases: TGCAGTGCTCCCCTAGCGGGCTACTCCTACGAGCAGTACTTC. The rearrangement joins TRBV20-1 to TRBJ2-7; 8 bases fit TRBD2. The CDR3 is 14 amino acids. Unmatched junction bases numbered 6, after V lost 5 bases and J lost 0 bases. In germline, CDR1 is DFQATT, CDR2 SNEGSKA (reference sequence).